Listed here are 18 T cell receptor beta chains from one sample, sequenced in a study of CD8+ T cells in alopecia areata. Indicated treatment: oral pan-JAK inhibitor, 5-10 mg twice daily. TCR sequencing used cDNA made by reverse transcription of extracted RNA. Sequencing was performed with immunoSEQ multiplex PCR; in TCRdb, only in-frame clones are kept and a portion is missing. Here the sample spans 100,000 or so clones, roughly three fifths being singletons. The material was CD8+ T cells sorted from blood, obtained around week 55, from a patient treated with tofacitinib. The receptors stem from a human donor with alopecia areata.

This clone was seen once. V and J are TRBV7-8 and TRBJ1-2; 8 bases fit TRBD1. The CDR3 sequence is 15 residues long. Trimming cost V 2 bases and J 2 bases; bases outside gene matches: 4. The V gene's germline CDR1 is SGHVS and CDR2 FQNEAQ. CDR3 nucleotide sequence: TGTGCCAGCAGCTTAAGGACAGGGAGCAACTATGGCTACACCTTC. This encodes CASSLRTGSNYGYTF. The variable domain in full, completed from reference TRBV7-8 and TRBJ1-2, reads GAGVSQSPRYKVAKRGQDVALRCDPISGHVSLFWYQQALGQGPEFLTYFQNEAQLDKSGLPSDRFFAERPEGSVSTLKIQRTQQEDSAVYLCASSLRTGSNYGYTFGSGTRLTVV.

This chain links TRBV4-1 with TRBJ1-2, with D hard to call. The CDR3 is made up of 16 amino acids. Germline V lookup: CDR1 MGHRA, CDR2 YSYEKL. The V end was cut by 1 base, the J end by 2 bases, with 14 bases between. CDR3 sequence reads: CASSQGGWKGNYGYTF. DNA for the CDR3: TGCGCCAGCAGCCAAGGAGGCTGGAAAGGCAACTATGGCTACACCTTC.

This chain joins TRBV19 and TRBJ2-7; no clear D gene. V shed 6 bases and J shed 2 bases, with 14 bases lying between them. Germline CDR1 LNHDA, CDR2 SQIVND (reference sequence). This CDR3 contains 14 residues. CDR3 residues: CASSSGKGTYEQYF. The DNA for the CDR3 is TGTGCCAGTAGCTCCGGAAAGGGAACCTACGAGCAGTACTTC. Full variable domain (remainder filled in from reference TRBV19 and TRBJ2-7): DGGITQSPKYLFRKEGQNVTLSCEQNLNHDAMYWYRQDPGQGLRLIYYSQIVNDFQKGDIAEGYSVSREKKESFPLTVTSAQKNPTAFYLCASSSGKGTYEQYFGPGTRLTVT.

This clone was observed once. This chain connects TRBV5-1 to TRBJ2-7; 8 bases are a match to TRBD1. The CDR3 runs to 13 residues. V trimming: 4 bases; J trimming: 1 base; junction bases outside the gene matches: 1. Germline CDR1 is SGHRS and CDR2 is YFSETQ. CDR3 sequence reads: CASSRTGSYEQYF. As DNA, the CDR3 is TGCGCCAGCAGCCGGACAGGGTCCTACGAGCAGTACTTC.

This rearrangement joins TRBV6-5 to TRBJ2-3; D possibly corresponds to TRBD2 (5 bases). CDR1 is MNHEY and CDR2 is SVGAGI in the germline V gene. CDR3 length: 14 amino acids. V lost 2 bases and J 2 bases, leaving 8 bases between the germline ends. DNA for the CDR3: TGTGCCAGCAGTTACCGCGGGTACACAGATACGCAGTATTTT. Translation: CASSYRGYTDTQYF.

The V call is TRBV19, the J call TRBJ2-1; D uncertain. The V gene's germline CDR1 is LNHDA and CDR2 SQIVND (reference sequence). The V end lost 1 base, the J end lost 2 bases, and 3 bases lay between the germline ends. The CDR3 is 13 residues long. CDR3 nucleotides: TGTGCCAGTAGTATAGCCACCTACAATGAGCAGTTCTTC. This translates into CASSIATYNEQFF.

The chain couples TRBV2 to TRBJ1-1, with D unresolved. With 7 bases removed from V and 0 bases from J, the gap between germline ends came to 18 bases. The CDR3 contains 16 residues. Germline V gene lookup returns CDR1 SNHLY and CDR2 FYNNEI. As DNA, the CDR3 is TGTGCCAGCACCCACCCCGGGGAAAATATGAACACTGAAGCTTTCTTT. This translates into CASTHPGENMNTEAFF.

The chain is built from TRBV7-6 and TRBJ1-6; 9 bases line up with TRBD1. Germline trimming cut 5 bases from V and 8 bases from J; bases unmatched to any gene: 4. Germline V gene lookup returns CDR1 SGHVS and CDR2 FNYEAQ. The CDR3 is made up of 14 amino acids. The CDR3, as DNA: TGTGCCAGCAGCGGACAGGGGAGGGATTCACCCCTCCACTTT. Its translation: CASSGQGRDSPLHF.

The gene calls are TRBV6-6 and TRBJ1-2; no clear D. With 7 bases removed from V and 2 bases from J, the gap between germline ends came to 11 bases. Germline CDR1 MNHNY, CDR2 SVGAGI (reference sequence). CDR3 size: 13 residues. The CDR3 nucleotides are TGTGCCAGCATCAGCGACCCCAACTATGGCTACACCTTC. Its translation: CASISDPNYGYTF.

This chain uses TRBV13 with TRBJ2-7; 8 positions match TRBD2. CDR3 size: 16 residues. V lost 0 bases and J lost 6; bases outside the gene matches: 10. CDR1 and CDR2 from the germline V gene are PRHDT and FYEKMQ (reference sequence). CDR3 sequence: CASSLGPGLGGSEQYF. CDR3 sequence (DNA): TGTGCCAGCAGCTTAGGCCCGGGACTAGGAGGCAGCGAGCAGTACTTC. The variable domain in full, with the rest retrieved from reference TRBV13 and TRBJ2-7, is AAGVIQSPRHLIKEKRETATLKCYPIPRHDTVYWYQQGPGQDPQFLISFYEKMQSDKGSIPDRFSAQQFSDYHSELNMSSLELGDSALYFCASSLGPGLGGSEQYFGPGTRLTVT.

This clone was seen more than once but under ten times. The chain recombines TRBV15 with TRBJ2-1; D gene ambiguous. Germline CDR1 is LNHNV and CDR2 is YYDKDF (reference sequence). The V end was cut by 5 bases, the J end by 10 bases, with 15 bases between. The CDR3 extends over 13 amino acids. The CDR3 DNA reads as TGTGCCACCAGCCTACTACTGAAGGTGGAGCAGTTCTTC. Residues: CATSLLLKVEQFF.

This clone was seen more than once but under ten times. The V call is TRBV5-1, the J call TRBJ1-1; 8 nucleotides agree with TRBD1. The junction had 9 bases not matched to a gene; V was cut back by 4 bases and J by 4 bases. There are 15 residues in the CDR3. Germline V gene lookup returns CDR1 SGHRS and CDR2 YFSETQ. Here the CDR3 reads CASSLKTGVGTEAFF. The CDR3, as DNA: TGCGCCAGCAGCCTAAAGACAGGGGTCGGCACTGAAGCTTTCTTT.

This clone was seen a handful of times. J is TRBJ2-3 and V is TRBV7-3, with 7 bases identical to TRBD1. CDR3 length: 17 amino acids. With V trimmed by 5 bases and J by 6 bases, 17 bases remained unmatched. CDR1 and CDR2 from the germline V gene are SGHTA and FQGTGA. DNA for the CDR3: TGTGCCAGCAGCCGAAAATTAACAGGGGTCATCATGGATACGCAGTATTTT. Translating gives CASSRKLTGVIMDTQYF.

This clone has a handful of counts. The chain joins TRBV7-9 to TRBJ2-7; D is ambiguous. The CDR3 runs 12 residues. Germline CDR1 is SEHNR and CDR2 is FQNEAQ (reference sequence). V was trimmed by 2 bases and J by 0 bases, leaving 2 bases between them. The CDR3 DNA is TGTGCCAGCAGCTTAAGCTCCTACGAGCAGTACTTC. It encodes CASSLSSYEQYF.

This clone was picked up one time. V usage is TRBV9 and J usage is TRBJ2-7, with D unclear. The CDR3 loop spans 13 amino acids. Germline V lookup: CDR1 SGDLS, CDR2 YYNGEE. V was pared by 3 bases and J by 5 bases, with 12 bases between. The CDR3 nucleotides read TGTGCCAGCAGCGAGGGCAACCTCAACGAGCAGTACTTC. Its protein is CASSEGNLNEQYF.

This chain joins TRBV5-1 and TRBJ2-1; D is unresolved. This CDR3 has 13 residues. Trimming stripped 0 bases from V and 3 bases from J, with 4 bases between. From germline, CDR1 is SGHRS and CDR2 YFSETQ. The CDR3 DNA follows: TGCGCCAGCAGCTTGGCCGACTACAATGAGCAGTTCTTC. This gives the protein CASSLADYNEQFF.

The chain joins TRBV5-1 to TRBJ2-7; D unresolved. CDR1 SGHRS and CDR2 YFSETQ come from the germline V gene. The V gene lost 4 bases and the J gene lost 11 bases, with 16 bases spanning the gap. The CDR3 has 12 amino acids. Here the CDR3 reads CASSPGPALEYF. The CDR3 coding sequence is TGCGCCAGCAGCCCCGGACCGGCGCTAGAGTACTTC.

V is TRBV9 and J is TRBJ1-3; D perhaps matches TRBD1 (5 bases). CDR3 size: 13 residues. V was shortened by 7 bases and J by 0 bases, with 8 bases between the two germline ends. The germline V gene has CDR1 SGDLS and CDR2 YYNGEE. CDR3: CASGGFSGNTIYF. The DNA of the CDR3 is TGTGCCAGCGGGGGGTTCTCTGGAAACACCATATATTTT.